This T cell receptor (beta chain) was found in a study of control samples from healthy donors and cancer patients. Libraries were prepared by immunoSEQ multiplex PCR; TCRdb keeps only in-frame clonotypes and omits some of them. The sample has some 37,000 clones, approximately 90% seen once. The length of the CDR3 is 15 residues. Germline V gene sequence: CDR1 PRHDT, CDR2 FYEKMQ (reference sequence). Trimming shortened V by 5 bases and J by 5 bases, and 17 bases separated the two germline ends. The specimen sequenced was blood. This TCR came from a woman aged 45-65 years in good health. The gene calls are TRBV13 and TRBJ2-3; D uncertain. DNA of the CDR3: TGTGCCAGCAGCCTATCTCGGGTCGCCGGAGATACGCAGTATTTT. Translation: CASSLSRVAGDTQYF.